The clone carrying this TCR beta chain was recorded at least ten times. Its target is not known. TCRdb itself ran the RT-PCR reads through MiXCR, one entry per CDR3 protein. The sample carries 500,000 to 600,000 distinct CDR3 sequences, 13% to 15% recorded once. The sample comes from a study of response to subunit inactivated influenza vaccine. This CDR3 contains 15 residues. The trim removed 2 bases at V and 7 bases at J, leaving 7 bases unmatched. Whole-study findings and limits: Researchers suggested that each seasonal influenza vaccination recruits few new T cells.

Sequenced here: PBMCs from blood, sampled roughly 12 days after vaccination. The clonotype comes from a man over 45 who received an inactivated influenza vaccine. The chain uses TRBV12-3 or TRBV12-4 and TRBJ2-1; 8 bases are a match to TRBD2. The CDR3 sequence is CASSLSLAGRNEQFF. The CDR3 DNA follows: TGTGCCAGCAGTTTAAGTCTAGCGGGTAGAAATGAGCAGTTCTTC.